The clone carrying this TCR beta chain is a singleton in its sample. This sample stems from a study of blood T cell repertoires in COVID-19. Study-wide background: Acute and convalescent COVID-19 samples came from the United States, Italy and Spain. T cells, B-cell-depleted T cells, or PBMCs provided the cDNA or gDNA that served as material.

From germline, CDR1 is SNHLY and CDR2 FYNNEI. The CDR3 runs to 15 residues. V dropped 3 bases and J dropped 4; count of bases not matched to a gene: 7. Per the study methods: By means of reference gene primer amplification, nucleated cell counts were estimated. Assay: immunoSEQ multiplex PCR; the TCRdb copy retains only in-frame clones and omits some. The V and J calls and clone size are taken from that table; D and trimming were inferred from the DNA. The table lists approximately 210,000 clones, around 88% of them singletons. This receptor was taken from a man between 50 and 59 years old with active or convalescent COVID-19. This chain links TRBV2 with TRBJ1-1; 8 bases match TRBD1. Sequences were obtained from peripheral blood. CDR3 region: CASSEMGQAFTEAFF. The CDR3 nucleotides read TGTGCCAGCAGTGAGATGGGACAGGCATTCACTGAAGCTTTCTTT. Based on the CDR3 plus reference TRBV2 and TRBJ1-1, the full variable domain is EPEVTQTPSHQVTQMGQEVILRCVPISNHLYFYWYRQILGQKVEFLVSFYNNEISEKSEIFDDQFSVERPDGSNFTLKIRSTKLEDSAMYFCASSEMGQAFTEAFFGQGTRLTVV.